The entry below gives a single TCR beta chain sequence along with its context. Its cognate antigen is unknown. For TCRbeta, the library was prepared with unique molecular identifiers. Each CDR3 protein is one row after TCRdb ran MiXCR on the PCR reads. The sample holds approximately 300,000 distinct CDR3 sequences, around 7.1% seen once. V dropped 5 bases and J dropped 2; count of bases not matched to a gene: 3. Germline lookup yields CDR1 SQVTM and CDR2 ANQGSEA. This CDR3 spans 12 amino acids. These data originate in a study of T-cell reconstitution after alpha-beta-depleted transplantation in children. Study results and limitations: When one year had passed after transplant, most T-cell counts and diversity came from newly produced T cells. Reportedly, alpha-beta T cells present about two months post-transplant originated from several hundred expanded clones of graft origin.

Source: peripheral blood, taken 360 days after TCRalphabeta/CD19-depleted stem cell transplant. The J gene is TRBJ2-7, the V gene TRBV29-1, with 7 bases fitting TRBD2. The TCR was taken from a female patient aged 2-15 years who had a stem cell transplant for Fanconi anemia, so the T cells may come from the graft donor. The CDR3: CSVRGGAYEQYF. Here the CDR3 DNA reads TGCAGCGTTCGGGGAGGGGCCTACGAGCAGTACTTC.